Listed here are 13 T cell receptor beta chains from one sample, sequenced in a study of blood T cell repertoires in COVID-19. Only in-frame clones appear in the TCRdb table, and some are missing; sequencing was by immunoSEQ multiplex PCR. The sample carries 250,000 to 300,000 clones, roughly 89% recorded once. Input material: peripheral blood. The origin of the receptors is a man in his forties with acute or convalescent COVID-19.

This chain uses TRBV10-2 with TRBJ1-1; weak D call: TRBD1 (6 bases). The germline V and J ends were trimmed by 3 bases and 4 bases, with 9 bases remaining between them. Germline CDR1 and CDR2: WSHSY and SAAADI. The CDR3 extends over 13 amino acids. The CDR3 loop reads CASSELGGTEAFF. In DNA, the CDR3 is TGCGCCAGCAGTGAATTAGGGGGCACTGAAGCTTTCTTT.

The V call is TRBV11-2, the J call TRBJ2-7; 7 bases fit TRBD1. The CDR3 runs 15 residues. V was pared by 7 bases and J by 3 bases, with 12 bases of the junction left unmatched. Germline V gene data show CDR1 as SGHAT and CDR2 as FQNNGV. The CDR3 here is CASTAGTASYYEQYF. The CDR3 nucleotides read TGTGCCAGCACCGCCGGGACAGCCTCCTACTACGAGCAGTACTTC.

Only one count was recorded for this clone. CDR3 sequence: CASSPPGLGTDTQYF. CDR3 nucleotides: TGCGCCAGCAGCCCGCCGGGACTAGGAACAGATACGCAGTATTTT. The genes are TRBV5-1 and TRBJ2-3; 8 positions match TRBD2. V was clipped by 4 bases and J by 3 bases; unmatched bases: 7. The CDR3 sequence is 15 residues long. Germline V gene lookup returns CDR1 SGHRS and CDR2 YFSETQ.

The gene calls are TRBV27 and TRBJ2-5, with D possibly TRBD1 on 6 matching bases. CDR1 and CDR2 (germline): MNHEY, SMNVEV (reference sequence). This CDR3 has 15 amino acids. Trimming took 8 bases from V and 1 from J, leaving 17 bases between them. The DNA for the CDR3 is TGTGCCAGCTCTCTTTTAGGGGGATTCCAAGAGACCCAGTACTTC. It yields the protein CASSLLGGFQETQYF.

The DNA of the CDR3 is TGTGCCAGCAGTCAGTCTACGGGTTACTCCTACAATGAGCAGTTCTTC. Residues: CASSQSTGYSYNEQFF. The chain links TRBV27 to TRBJ2-1; D gene ambiguous. The germline V gene encodes CDR1 MNHEY and CDR2 SMNVEV (reference sequence). V was pared by 5 bases and J by 0 bases, with 14 bases between. This CDR3 has 16 residues.

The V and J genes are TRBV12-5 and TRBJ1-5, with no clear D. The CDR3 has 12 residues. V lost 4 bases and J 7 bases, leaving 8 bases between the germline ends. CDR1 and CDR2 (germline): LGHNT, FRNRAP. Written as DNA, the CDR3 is TGTGCTAGTGGTTCCCCCCCACAGCCCCAGCATTTT. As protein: CASGSPPQPQHF.

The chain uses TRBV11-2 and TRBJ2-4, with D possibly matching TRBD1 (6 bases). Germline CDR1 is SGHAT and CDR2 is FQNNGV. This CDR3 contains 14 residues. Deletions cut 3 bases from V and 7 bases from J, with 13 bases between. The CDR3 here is CASSFGGLGNIQYF. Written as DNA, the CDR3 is TGTGCCAGCAGCTTTGGGGGCCTGGGGAACATTCAGTACTTC.

The CDR3, as DNA: TGTGCCTGGAGTTCTCAGGTCACCGGGGAGCTGTTTTTT. Its translation is CAWSSQVTGELFF. The chain couples TRBV30 to TRBJ2-2; D gene unclear. The CDR3 covers 13 residues. Germline loops: CDR1 GTSNPN, CDR2 SVGIG (reference sequence). V lost 2 bases and J 4 bases, leaving 8 bases between the germline ends.

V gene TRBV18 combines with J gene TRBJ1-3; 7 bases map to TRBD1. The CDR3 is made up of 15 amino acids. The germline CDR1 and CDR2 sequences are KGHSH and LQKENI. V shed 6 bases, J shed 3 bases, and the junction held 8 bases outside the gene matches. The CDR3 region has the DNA TGTGCCAGCTCCCGACGACAGGGCGATGGAAACACCATATATTTT. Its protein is CASSRRQGDGNTIYF.

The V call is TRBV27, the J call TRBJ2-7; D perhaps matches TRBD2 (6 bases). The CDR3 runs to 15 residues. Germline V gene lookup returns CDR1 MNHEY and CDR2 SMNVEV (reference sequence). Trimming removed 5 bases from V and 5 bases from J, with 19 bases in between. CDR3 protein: CASSRAGPPKDEQYF. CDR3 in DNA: TGTGCCAGCAGTCGCGCGGGACCCCCGAAGGACGAGCAGTACTTC.

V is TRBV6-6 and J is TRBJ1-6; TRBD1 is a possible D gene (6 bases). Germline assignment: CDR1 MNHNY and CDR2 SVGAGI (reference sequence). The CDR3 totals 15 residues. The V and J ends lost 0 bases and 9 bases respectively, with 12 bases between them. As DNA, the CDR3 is TGTGCCAGCAGTTACTCCGCAGGGGTAGGTTCACCCCTCCACTTT. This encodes CASSYSAGVGSPLHF.

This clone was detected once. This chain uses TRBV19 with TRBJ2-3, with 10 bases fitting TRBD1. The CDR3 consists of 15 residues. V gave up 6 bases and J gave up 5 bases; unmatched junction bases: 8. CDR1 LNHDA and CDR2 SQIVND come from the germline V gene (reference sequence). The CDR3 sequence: CASRPGQGWRDTQYF. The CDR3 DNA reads TGTGCCAGTAGACCGGGACAGGGGTGGAGAGATACGCAGTATTTT. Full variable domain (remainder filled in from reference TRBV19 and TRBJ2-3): DGGITQSPKYLFRKEGQNVTLSCEQNLNHDAMYWYRQDPGQGLRLIYYSQIVNDFQKGDIAEGYSVSREKKESFPLTVTSAQKNPTAFYLCASRPGQGWRDTQYFGPGTRLTVL.

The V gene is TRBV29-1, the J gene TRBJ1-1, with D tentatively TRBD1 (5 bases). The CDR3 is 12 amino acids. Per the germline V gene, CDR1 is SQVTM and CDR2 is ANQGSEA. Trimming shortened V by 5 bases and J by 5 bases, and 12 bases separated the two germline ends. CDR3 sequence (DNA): TGCAGCGTTCGTAGGGGCGAGACTGAAGCTTTCTTT. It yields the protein CSVRRGETEAFF. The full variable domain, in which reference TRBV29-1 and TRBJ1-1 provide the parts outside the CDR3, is SAVISQKPSRDICQRGTSLTIQCQVDSQVTMMFWYRQQPGQSLTLIATANQGSEATYESGFVIDKFPISRPNLTFSTLTVSNMSPEDSSIYLCSVRRGETEAFFGQGTRLTVV.